This is a list of T cell receptor beta chains from one sample in a study of Graves' ophthalmopathy and Graves' hyperthyroidism. MiXCR was run by TCRdb on the multiplex PCR reads, yielding one entry per CDR3 protein. The profile shows 230,000 or so distinct CDR3 sequences, roughly 50% of them singletons. The sequenced sample was peripheral blood. The receptor source for this set is an adult man with Graves' ophthalmopathy. Each CDR3 is given with its conserved first and last residue. D genes are given only for firm matches. Clone size is given for some rows only: seen once, a few or many times, or a class if the clone is expanded.

TRBJ1-5 | - | - | TRBV20-1 | TGCAGTGCTAGAGACCTAGCGGGAGGGGCCCAGCATTTT | CSARDLAGGAQHF
TRBJ2-1 | - | once | TRBV5-8 | TGTGCCAGCAGCTTAGGGGTGTCCCCCGCCAATGAGCAGTTCTTC | CASSLGVSPANEQFF
TRBJ2-7 | TRBD2 | - | TRBV6-6 | TGTGCCAGCAGTTACTCGAGACTAGCGGGAACCCTTTACGAGCAGTACTTC | CASSYSRLAGTLYEQYF
TRBJ1-3 | TRBD1 | few | TRBV7-6 | TGTGCCAGCAGCGCAACAGGGGCTGGAAACACCATATATTTT | CASSATGAGNTIYF
TRBJ2-7 | - | - | TRBV11-2 | TGTGCCAGCAGCTTAGGGGTGGTATCCGAGCAGTACTTC | CASSLGVVSEQYF
TRBJ1-1 | - | - | TRBV2 | TGTGCCAGCAGTTCTCAGGCACTGAACGCTGAAGCTTTCTTT | CASSSQALNAEAFF
TRBJ1-2 | TRBD1 | few | TRBV19 | TGTGCCAGTAGCCAGACAGGGGGCAATGATGGCTACACCTTC | CASSQTGGNDGYTF
TRBJ2-5 | - | - | TRBV20-1 | TGCAGTGCTCCGCCGAGGGGCGGTTGGGAAGAGACCCAGTACTTC | CSAPPRGGWEETQYF
TRBJ2-2 | - | - | TRBV24-1 | TGTGCCACCAGTGTGGGGGGAACGAACACCGGGGAGCTGTTTTTT | CATSVGGTNTGELFF
TRBJ2-7 | - | - | TRBV7-2 | TGTGCCAGTTCTCGGGGGGCCTACTACGAGCAGTACTTC | CASSRGAYYEQYF
TRBJ2-2 | TRBD1 | - | TRBV29-1 | TGCAGCGTTGCCTCGGGACAGGGTCAGGCCGGGGAGCTGTTTTTT | CSVASGQGQAGELFF
TRBJ2-5 | TRBD1 | - | TRBV7-9 | TGTGCCAGCACCCCCGGGACAGGGCCGTTCCAAGAGACCCAGTACTTC | CASTPGTGPFQETQYF
TRBJ2-2 | - | few | TRBV29-1 | TGCAGCGTTGGAGTACTCACCGGGGAGCTGTTTTTT | CSVGVLTGELFF
TRBJ2-7 | - | - | TRBV5-6 | TGTGCCAGCAGCTTAGGAGGGAATCTCTGGTACGAGCAGTACTTC | CASSLGGNLWYEQYF
TRBJ2-7 | - | many | TRBV12-3/TRBV12-4 | TGTGCCAGCAGCACGTCGCACGAGCAGTACTTC | CASSTSHEQYF
TRBJ2-6 | TRBD1 | - | TRBV2 | TGTGCCAGCAGTCCCGACAGGGATCGAGTCCTGACTTTC | CASSPDRDRVLTF
TRBJ2-5 | - | few | TRBV28 | TGTGCCAGCAGTTTGGGTGGAGGCGTAGAGACCCAGTACTTC | CASSLGGGVETQYF
TRBJ2-7 | TRBD2 | - | TRBV29-1 | TGCAGCGTCCTAAAACTAGCGGGAGGGATTCGGCCTCACTACGAGCAGTGCTTC | CSVLKLAGGIRPHYEQCF
TRBJ2-7 | TRBD2 | - | TRBV3-1 | TGTGCCGGCCATGAGAGCGGGGGGTTCTACGAGCAGTACTTC | CAGHESGGFYEQYF
TRBJ2-7 | TRBD1 | - | TRBV2 | TGTGCCAGCAGCTTGCGGGACAGGGGTATAACCGAGCAGTACTTC | CASSLRDRGITEQYF
TRBJ2-7 | TRBD2 | - | TRBV7-2 | TGTGCCAGCAGCCCCCCCGGCGGGGGGGGAGAGCAGTACTTC | CASSPPGGGGEQYF
TRBJ2-2 | - | - | TRBV7-9 | TGTGCCAGCAGCCCCCTGGAGCGGATCACCGGGGAGCTGTTTTTT | CASSPLERITGELFF
TRBJ1-2 | TRBD1 | many | TRBV20-1 | TGCAGTGCTAGTCGGGACAGTACTAGCCTCACCTTC | CSASRDSTSLTF
TRBJ2-7 | - | - | TRBV11-2 | TGTGCCAGCAGCTTATCGGTGGACCGGGACACCCGCCTGGAGCAGTACTTC | CASSLSVDRDTRLEQYF
TRBJ1-3 | - | few | TRBV7-2 | TGTGCCAGCAGCTTAGCCAGGGACTTTGGAAACACCATATATTTT | CASSLARDFGNTIYF
TRBJ2-6 | - | once | TRBV19 | TGTGCCAGCAGCCAGGCGACAGACTCTGGGGCCAACGTCCTGACTTTC | CASSQATDSGANVLTF
TRBJ2-5 | TRBD1 | - | TRBV4-1 | TGCGCCAGCAGCCATGACAGGGCATCGGAGACCCAGTACTTC | CASSHDRASETQYF
TRBJ2-2 | TRBD2 | - | TRBV7-6 | TGTGCCAGCAGCTCCCCCTTGAGCGGGGGGACGGTAGCGAGCACCGGGGAGCTGTTTTTT | CASSSPLSGGTVASTGELFF
TRBJ2-7 | - | - | TRBV29-1 | TGCAGCGTTGAATCTTCCGTCTACGAGCAGTACTTC | CSVESSVYEQYF
TRBJ1-1 | - | - | TRBV11-2 | TGTGCCAGCAGCTTAGTTCCAGGAGGAACTGAAGCTTTCTTT | CASSLVPGGTEAFF